A selection of T cell receptor beta chains follows, all from one sample in a study of cytomegalovirus exposure and HLA in healthy donors. The table came from immunoSEQ multiplex PCR; TCRdb's copy has only in-frame clones and leaves some out. The sample holds 220,000 or so clones, over 80% seen once. Sequenced: PBMCs. The receptor source for this set is a woman in her 30s in good health and CMV-seropositive. The conserved cysteine and the conserved F or W are not part of the CDR3 here.

j_gene	v_gene	CDR3aa
TRBJ2-5	TRBV6-5	ASSSRAQETQY
TRBJ2-7	TRBV18	ASSPPSGSSYEQY
TRBJ2-7	TRBV27	ASSLSGQSYEQY
TRBJ1-2	TRBV27	ASSGSPRALANYGYT
TRBJ2-7	TRBV6-1	ASSEAGDYYEQY
TRBJ2-5	TRBV7-9	ASSPARETQY
TRBJ2-2	TRBV30	ACDRHPGELF
TRBJ1-1	TRBV6-4	ASRTRSNTEAF
TRBJ2-2	TRBV6-5	ASSRGYTGELF
TRBJ1-2	TRBV27	ASSLRGYT
TRBJ1-1	TRBV18	ASCGTGETEAF
TRBJ1-1	TRBV9	ASSPTSMNTEAF
TRBJ1-1	TRBV5-6	ASSLEGRGEAF
TRBJ2-3	TRBV7-3	ASSLTSPGQGSNTQY
TRBJ1-2	TRBV2	ASSVQQGVRYGYT
TRBJ1-1	TRBV27	ASSLRGFRTEAF
TRBJ2-2	TRBV7-9	ASSPNAGQGITGELF
TRBJ2-7	TRBV4-3	ASSQDSSGITYEQY
TRBJ1-2	TRBV27	ASSIQGTPNYGYT
TRBJ2-7	TRBV6-1	ASTGGQGLAYEQY
TRBJ1-1	TRBV30	AWRMRGGKNTEAF
TRBJ1-1	TRBV7-9	ASSKLGQGRSAEAF
TRBJ1-5	TRBV18	ASSPRGDRGQNQPQH
TRBJ2-7	TRBV2	ASTPARTSYEQY
TRBJ2-7	TRBV27	ASGLGRTSYEQY
TRBJ1-5	TRBV7-2	ASSETPDISNQPQH